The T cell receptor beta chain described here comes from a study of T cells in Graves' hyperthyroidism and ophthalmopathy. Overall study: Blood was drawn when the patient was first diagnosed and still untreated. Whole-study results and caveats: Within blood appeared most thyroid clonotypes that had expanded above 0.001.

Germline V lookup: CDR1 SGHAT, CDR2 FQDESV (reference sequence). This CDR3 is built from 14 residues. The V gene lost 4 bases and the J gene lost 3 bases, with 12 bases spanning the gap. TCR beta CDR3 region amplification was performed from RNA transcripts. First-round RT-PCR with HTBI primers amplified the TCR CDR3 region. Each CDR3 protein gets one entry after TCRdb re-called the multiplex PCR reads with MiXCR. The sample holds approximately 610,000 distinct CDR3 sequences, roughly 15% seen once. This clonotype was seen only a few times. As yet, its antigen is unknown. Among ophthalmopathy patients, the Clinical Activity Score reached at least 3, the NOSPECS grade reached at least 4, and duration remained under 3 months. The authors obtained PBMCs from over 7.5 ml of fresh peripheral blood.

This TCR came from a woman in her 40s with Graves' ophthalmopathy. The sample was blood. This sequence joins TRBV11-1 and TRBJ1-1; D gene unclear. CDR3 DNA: TGTGCCAGCAGCTCAGCCGGGTCATACACTGAAGCTTTCTTT. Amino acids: CASSSAGSYTEAFF.